The next 4 T cell receptor beta chains were all read from a single sample in a study of T cells in localized non-small cell lung cancer. Sequencing was performed with immunoSEQ multiplex PCR; in TCRdb, only in-frame clones are kept and a portion is missing. Of 35,000 to 40,000 clones listed, approximately 88% are singletons. The sample here was peripheral blood, taken before any cancer treatment. The receptors derive from a woman aged 40-69 years with stage I lung adenocarcinoma.

V gene TRBV29-1 combines with J gene TRBJ1-3; D may be TRBD1 (6 bases). Trimming removed 2 bases at V and 8 bases at J, with 13 bases between. CDR1 is SQVTM, CDR2 ANQGSEA, per germline. This CDR3 comprises 13 residues. Written as DNA, the CDR3 is TGCAGCGTTGAAAAGGCGAGGGGGGACACCATATATTTT. The encoded protein is CSVEKARGDTIYF.

The chain has TRBV15 and TRBJ2-7; TRBD1 might be the D (5 bases). The CDR3 extends over 16 amino acids. CDR1 is LNHNV and CDR2 is YYDKDF in the germline V gene (reference sequence). V was pared by 1 base and J by 3 bases, with 16 bases between. The CDR3: CATSRGPVDSRYEQYF. As DNA, the CDR3 is TGTGCCACCAGCAGAGGCCCAGTTGACAGCCGCTACGAGCAGTACTTC.

J is TRBJ2-3 and V is TRBV7-2, with D perhaps matching TRBD2 (5 bases). There are 12 residues in the CDR3. CDR1 is SGHTA, CDR2 FQGNSA, per germline. V was shortened by 1 base and J by 8 bases, with 7 bases between the two germline ends. CDR3 DNA sequence: TGTGCCAGCAGCTTAGGAGGAGGTACGCAGTATTTT. Its translation is CASSLGGGTQYF.

The gene calls are TRBV4-2 and TRBJ2-7, with D perhaps matching TRBD2 (5 bases). The CDR3 runs 14 residues. Trimming removed 4 bases at V and 3 bases at J, with 13 bases between. Looked up from germline, CDR1 is LGHNA and CDR2 is YNFKEQ. In DNA form, the CDR3 reads TGTGCCAGCAGCCCGGGCGAGGGATTCTACGAGCAGTACTTC. This gives the protein CASSPGEGFYEQYF.